This T cell receptor beta chain originates from a study of blood T cell repertoires in COVID-19. The method was immunoSEQ multiplex PCR; TCRdb's version includes in-frame clones alone and lacks a portion of them. Of some 76,000 clones in the sample, roughly 80% were seen once. V was clipped by 6 bases and J by 5 bases, with 16 bases between them. Germline V CDR1 and CDR2: KGHSH, LQKENI. The CDR3 runs 15 residues. The chain joins TRBV18 to TRBJ2-2; possibly TRBD2 for D (5 bases). Sequencing input: peripheral blood. The source of this sequence is a woman aged 60-75 years with acute or convalescent COVID-19. The CDR3 region has the DNA TGTGCCAGCTCGCCGTTCGCGGGCGAGACCGGGGAGCTGTTTTTT. Amino acid sequence: CASSPFAGETGELFF. Supplemented by reference TRBV18 and TRBJ2-2, the full variable domain reads NAGVMQNPRHLVRRRGQEARLRCSPMKGHSHVYWYRQLPEEGLKFMVYLQKENIIDESGMPKERFSAEFPKEGPSILRIQQVVRGDSAAYFCASSPFAGETGELFFGEGSRLTVL.